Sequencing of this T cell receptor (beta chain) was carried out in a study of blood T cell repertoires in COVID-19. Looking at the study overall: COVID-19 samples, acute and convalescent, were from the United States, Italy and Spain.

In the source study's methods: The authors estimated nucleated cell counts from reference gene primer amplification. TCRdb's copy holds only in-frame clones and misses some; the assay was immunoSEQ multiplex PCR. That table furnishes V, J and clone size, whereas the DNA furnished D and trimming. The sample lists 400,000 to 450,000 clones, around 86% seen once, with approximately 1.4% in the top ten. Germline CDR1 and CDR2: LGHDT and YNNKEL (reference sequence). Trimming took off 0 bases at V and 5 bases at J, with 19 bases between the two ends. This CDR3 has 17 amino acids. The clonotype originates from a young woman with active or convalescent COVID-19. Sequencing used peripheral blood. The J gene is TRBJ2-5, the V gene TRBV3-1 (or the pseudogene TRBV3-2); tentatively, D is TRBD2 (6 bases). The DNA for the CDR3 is TGTGCCAGCAGCCAAGAAACACATCTGGGGGGTCGGGAGACCCAGTACTTC. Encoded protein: CASSQETHLGGRETQYF.